This T cell receptor (beta chain) was sequenced for a study of T-cell memory formation after mild COVID-19. TCRdb redid the calling of the 5' RACE reads with MiXCR, one entry per CDR3 protein. The sample comprises about 270,000 distinct CDR3 sequences, approximately 15% of which are singletons, and roughly 21% rests with the top ten. V lost 0 bases and J lost 5, with 5 bases in between. CDR3 length equals 12 residues. Germline V gene lookup returns CDR1 SGHRS and CDR2 YFSETQ. The sequencing sample was made of PBMCs or a T cell subset sorted from them (not recorded which). The chain carries TRBV5-1 and TRBJ1-2; D gene unclear. The source of this sequence is a man aged 18 to 29 who had mild COVID-19 (a few samples of this study predate the infection). Cell type and time point are not known. CDR3 in amino acids: CASSLEQYGYTF. CDR3 coding DNA: TGCGCCAGCAGCTTGGAGCAATATGGCTACACCTTC.